This T cell receptor (beta chain) was captured in a study of CD8 T cells in cerebrospinal fluid in Alzheimer's disease. Measured by frequency, this clonotype is medium-sized (0.01 to 0.1%). Antigen: not known. The CDR3 length is 18 residues. CDR1 SGHNT and CDR2 YYREEE come from the germline V gene (reference sequence). Whole-study results and caveats: Healthy subjects less often had a clone of at least 3% than Alzheimer's patients.

TCRdb re-analyzed the 10x single-cell sequencing reads; it lists each CDR3 protein once, without DNA. This listing includes about 1,100 distinct CDR3 sequences. The sequenced sample was cerebrospinal fluid. The source of this sequence is a human donor in good health. V is TRBV5-4 and J is TRBJ2-7; TCRdb selects TRBD2, and the lack of DNA leaves this call unchecked. The CDR3: CASSLGSGSRGGDYEQYF.